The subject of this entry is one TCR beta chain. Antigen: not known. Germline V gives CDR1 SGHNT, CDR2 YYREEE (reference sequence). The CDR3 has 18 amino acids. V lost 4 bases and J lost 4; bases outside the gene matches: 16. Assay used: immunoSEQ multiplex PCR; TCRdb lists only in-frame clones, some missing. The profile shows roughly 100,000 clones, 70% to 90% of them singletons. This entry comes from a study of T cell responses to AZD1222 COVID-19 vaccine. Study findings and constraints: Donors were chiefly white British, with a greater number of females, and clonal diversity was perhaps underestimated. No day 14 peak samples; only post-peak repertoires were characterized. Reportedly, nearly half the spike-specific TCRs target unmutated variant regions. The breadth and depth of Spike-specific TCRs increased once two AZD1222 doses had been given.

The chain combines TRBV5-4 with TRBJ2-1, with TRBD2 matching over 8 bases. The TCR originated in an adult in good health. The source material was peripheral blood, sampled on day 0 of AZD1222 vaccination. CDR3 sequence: CASSPGLVGGRLYNEQFF. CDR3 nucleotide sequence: TGTGCCAGCAGCCCGGGACTAGTGGGGGGACGGCTATACAATGAGCAGTTCTTC.